This T cell receptor beta chain comes out of a study of control samples from healthy donors and cancer patients. Germline V CDR1 and CDR2: SQVTM, ANQGSEA. With 7 bases clipped from V and 3 bases from J, the junction kept 3 bases outside the gene matches. This CDR3 region has 13 residues. This clone occurred a few times. TCRdb keeps only in-frame clones here, not all; method: immunoSEQ multiplex PCR. The sample consists of about 92,000 clones, roughly four fifths of them appearing once. The sequenced material came from blood. The origin of this receptor is a woman aged 55-70 years in good health. The J gene is TRBJ2-1, the V gene TRBV29-1, with 10 bases lining up with TRBD1. CDR3 amino acids: CSARTGGYNEQFF. The DNA of the CDR3 is TGCAGCGCTAGGACAGGGGGCTACAATGAGCAGTTCTTC.